This TCR beta chain stems from a study of T cell responses to AZD1222 COVID-19 vaccine. The germline V gene encodes CDR1 SNHLY and CDR2 FYNNEI. The CDR3 spans 13 residues. V gave up 7 bases and J gave up 4 bases; unmatched junction bases: 7. The table came from immunoSEQ multiplex PCR; TCRdb's copy has only in-frame clones and leaves some out. The sample has 75,000 to 100,000 clones, about 86% seen once. This material consisted of peripheral blood, taken on day 0 of MenACWY control vaccination. The chain carries TRBV2 and TRBJ2-7, with 7 bases aligning to TRBD1. The receptor was isolated from an adult in good health. The CDR3 coding sequence is TGTGCCAGCAAGCAGGGACAGATATACGAGCAGTACTTC. It codes for CASKQGQIYEQYF.